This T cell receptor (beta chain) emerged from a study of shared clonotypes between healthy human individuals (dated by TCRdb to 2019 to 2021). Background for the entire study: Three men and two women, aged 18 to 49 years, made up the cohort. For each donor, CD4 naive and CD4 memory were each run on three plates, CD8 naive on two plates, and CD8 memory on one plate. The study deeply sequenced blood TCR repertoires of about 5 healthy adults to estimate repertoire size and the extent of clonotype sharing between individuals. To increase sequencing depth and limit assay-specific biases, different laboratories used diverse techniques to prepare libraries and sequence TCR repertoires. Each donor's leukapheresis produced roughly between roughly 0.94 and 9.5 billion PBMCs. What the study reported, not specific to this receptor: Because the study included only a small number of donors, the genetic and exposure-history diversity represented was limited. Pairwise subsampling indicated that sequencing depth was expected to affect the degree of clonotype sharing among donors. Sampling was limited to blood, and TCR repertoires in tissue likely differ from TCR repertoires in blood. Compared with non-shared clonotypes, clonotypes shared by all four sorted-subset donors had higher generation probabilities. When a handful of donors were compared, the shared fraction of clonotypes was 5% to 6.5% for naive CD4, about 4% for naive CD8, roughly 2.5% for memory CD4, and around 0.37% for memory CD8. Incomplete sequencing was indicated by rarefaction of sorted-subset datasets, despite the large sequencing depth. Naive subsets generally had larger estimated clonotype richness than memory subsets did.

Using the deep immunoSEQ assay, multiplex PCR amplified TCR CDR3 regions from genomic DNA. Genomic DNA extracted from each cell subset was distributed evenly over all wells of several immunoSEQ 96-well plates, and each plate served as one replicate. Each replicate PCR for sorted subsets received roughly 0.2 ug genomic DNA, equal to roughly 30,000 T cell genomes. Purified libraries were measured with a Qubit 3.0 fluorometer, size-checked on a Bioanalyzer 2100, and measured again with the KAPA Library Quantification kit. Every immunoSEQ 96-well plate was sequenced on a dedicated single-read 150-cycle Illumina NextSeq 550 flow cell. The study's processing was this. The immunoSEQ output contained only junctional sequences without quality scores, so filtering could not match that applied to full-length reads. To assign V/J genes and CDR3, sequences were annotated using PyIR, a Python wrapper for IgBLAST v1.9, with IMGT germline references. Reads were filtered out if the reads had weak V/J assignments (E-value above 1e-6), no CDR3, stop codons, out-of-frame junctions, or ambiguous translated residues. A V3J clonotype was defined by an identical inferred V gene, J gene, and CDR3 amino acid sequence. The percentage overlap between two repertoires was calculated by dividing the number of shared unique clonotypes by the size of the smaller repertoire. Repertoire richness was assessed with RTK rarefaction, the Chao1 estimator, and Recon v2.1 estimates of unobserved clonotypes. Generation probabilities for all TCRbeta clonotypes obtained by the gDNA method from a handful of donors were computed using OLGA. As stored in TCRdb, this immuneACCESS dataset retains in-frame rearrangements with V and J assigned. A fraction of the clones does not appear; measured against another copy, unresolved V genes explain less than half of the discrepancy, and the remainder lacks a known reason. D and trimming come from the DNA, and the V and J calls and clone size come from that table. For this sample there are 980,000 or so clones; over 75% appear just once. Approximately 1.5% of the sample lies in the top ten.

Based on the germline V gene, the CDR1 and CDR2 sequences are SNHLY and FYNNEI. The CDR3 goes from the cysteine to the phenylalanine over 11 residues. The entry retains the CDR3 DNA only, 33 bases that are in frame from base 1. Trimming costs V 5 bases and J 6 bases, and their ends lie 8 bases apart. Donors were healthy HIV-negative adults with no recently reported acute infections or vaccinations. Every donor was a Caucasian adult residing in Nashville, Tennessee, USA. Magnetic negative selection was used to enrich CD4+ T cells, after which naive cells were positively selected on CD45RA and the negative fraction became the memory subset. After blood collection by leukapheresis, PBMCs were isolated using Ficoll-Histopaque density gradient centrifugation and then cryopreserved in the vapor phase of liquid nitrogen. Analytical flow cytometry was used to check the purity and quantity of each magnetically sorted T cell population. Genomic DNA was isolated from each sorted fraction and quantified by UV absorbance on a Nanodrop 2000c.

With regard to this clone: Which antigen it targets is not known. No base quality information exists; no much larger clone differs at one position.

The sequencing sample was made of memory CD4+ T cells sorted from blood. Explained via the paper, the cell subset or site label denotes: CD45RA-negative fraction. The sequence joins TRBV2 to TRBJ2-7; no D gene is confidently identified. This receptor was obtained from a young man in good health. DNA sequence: TGTGCCAGCAGTCCTATTAGCGAGCAGTACTTC. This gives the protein CASSPISEQYF. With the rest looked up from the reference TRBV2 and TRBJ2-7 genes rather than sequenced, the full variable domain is EPEVTQTPSHQVTQMGQEVILRCVPISNHLYFYWYRQILGQKVEFLVSFYNNEISEKSEIFDDQFSVERPDGSNFTLKIRSTKLEDSAMYFCASSPISEQYFGPGTRLTVT.